The 29 T cell receptor beta chains listed next were all sequenced from one sample in a study of blood T cell repertoires in COVID-19. Assay used: immunoSEQ multiplex PCR; TCRdb lists only in-frame clones, some missing. This sample yields approximately 97,000 clones, of which approximately 90% are seen a single time; 4% to 5.5% belongs to the top ten. Specimen: peripheral blood. The receptors come from a woman aged 45-65 years with COVID-19, enrolled during active disease.

The J gene is TRBJ1-1, the V gene TRBV30; no firm D call. Trimming shortened V by 3 bases and J by 4 bases, and 12 bases separated the two germline ends. Germline V gene sequence: CDR1 GTSNPN, CDR2 SVGIG (reference sequence). The length of the CDR3 is 13 residues. The CDR3 protein is CAWRSSWSTEAFF. CDR3 DNA: TGTGCCTGGAGGTCCAGCTGGAGCACTGAAGCTTTCTTT.

The chain employs TRBV7-6 and TRBJ1-1; D may be TRBD1 (6 bases). In germline, CDR1 is SGHVS, CDR2 FNYEAQ. V lost 4 bases and J lost 5, with 17 bases in between. The CDR3 is 15 amino acids. The CDR3 loop reads CASSSPGGRRTEAFF. As DNA, the CDR3 is TGTGCCAGCAGCTCCCCGGGGGGGCGAAGAACTGAAGCTTTCTTT. The entire variable domain, with the rest obtained from reference TRBV7-6 and TRBJ1-1, is as follows: GAGVSQSPRYKVTKRGQDVALRCDPISGHVSLYWYRQALGQGPEFLTYFNYEAQQDKSGLPNDRFSAERPEGSISTLTIQRTEQRDSAMYRCASSSPGGRRTEAFFGQGTRLTVV.

This rearrangement joins TRBV7-3 to TRBJ2-1, with a possible D match to TRBD2 (5 bases). Trimming stripped 8 bases from V and 8 bases from J, with 16 bases between. Looked up from germline, CDR1 is SGHTA and CDR2 is FQGTGA. The CDR3 totals 13 residues. For the CDR3, the DNA is TGTGCCAGCGCCCGAGACTACACGGATGAGCAGTTCTTC. Its protein is CASARDYTDEQFF. Full variable domain (remainder filled in from reference TRBV7-3 and TRBJ2-1): GAGVSQTPSNKVTEKGKYVELRCDPISGHTALYWYRQSLGQGPEFLIYFQGTGAADDSGLPNDRFFAVRPEGSVSTLKIQRTERGDSAVYLCASARDYTDEQFFGPGTRLTVL.

The chain links TRBV19 to TRBJ2-1; maybe TRBD2 (5 bases). Deletions cut 6 bases from V and 0 bases from J, with 9 bases between. This CDR3 is 14 amino acids long. Germline V gene lookup returns CDR1 LNHDA and CDR2 SQIVND (reference sequence). The CDR3 DNA reads TGTGCCAGTAGGGACTTCAGCTCCTACAATGAGCAGTTCTTC. Its translation is CASRDFSSYNEQFF.

This chain connects TRBV6-1 to TRBJ1-3, with 7 bases aligning to TRBD1. V trimming: 6 bases; J trimming: 6 bases; junction bases outside the gene matches: 14. Per germline, CDR1 MNHNS and CDR2 SASEGT. The length of the CDR3 is 16 residues. CDR3 sequence: CASSEPGQWTENTIYF. CDR3 bases: TGTGCCAGCAGCGAACCGGGACAGTGGACTGAAAACACCATATATTTT.

V usage is TRBV30 and J usage is TRBJ1-1, with D possibly TRBD1 on 6 matching bases. Germline V CDR1 and CDR2: GTSNPN, SVGIG (reference sequence). V lost 3 bases to trimming and J lost 9 bases, with 14 bases between them. The CDR3 loop spans 12 amino acids. DNA of the CDR3: TGTGCCTGGAGCCTCCGGGACACCAAAGCTTTCTTT. The encoded protein is CAWSLRDTKAFF. Variable domain in full (rest from reference TRBV30 and TRBJ1-1): SQTIHQWPATLVQPVGSPLSLECTVEGTSNPNLYWYRQAAGRGLQLLFYSVGIGQISSEVPQNLSASRPQDRQFILSSKKLLLSDSGFYLCAWSLRDTKAFFGQGTRLTVV.

V is TRBV10-3 and J is TRBJ2-1; D might be TRBD2 (6 bases). The CDR3 contains 12 residues. In germline, CDR1 is ENHRY, CDR2 SYGVKD. The V end lost 6 bases, the J end lost 8 bases, and 11 bases lay between the germline ends. The CDR3 loop reads CAIRQTGDEQFF. DNA for the CDR3: TGTGCCATCAGACAAACGGGGGATGAGCAGTTCTTC.

The V gene is TRBV4-3, the J gene TRBJ2-5; D might be TRBD2 (6 bases). V lost 1 base to trimming and J lost 2 bases, with 11 bases between them. The length of the CDR3 is 15 residues. Per the germline V gene, CDR1 is LGHNA and CDR2 is YSLEER. CDR3 DNA: TGCGCCAGCAGCCAAGTGGGGGGACTTCAAGAGACCCAGTACTTC. Encoded protein: CASSQVGGLQETQYF.

The chain is built from TRBV6-5 and TRBJ1-6, with 7 bases that match TRBD1. The CDR3 is made up of 16 amino acids. CDR1 MNHEY and CDR2 SVGAGI come from the germline V gene. V shed 4 bases, J shed 6 bases, and the junction held 9 bases outside the gene matches. The CDR3 nucleotides read TGTGCCAGCAGTTTCAACCGGGACAGTTTTAATTCACCCCTCCACTTT. Translating it yields CASSFNRDSFNSPLHF.

The chain couples TRBV2 to TRBJ2-6, with TRBD1 matching 7 bases. Germline V gene lookup returns CDR1 SNHLY and CDR2 FYNNEI. Unmatched junction bases numbered 17, after V lost 3 bases and J lost 0 bases. The CDR3 is made up of 21 amino acids. The chain's CDR3 is CASSEEFNMDRHSSGANVLTF. CDR3 DNA sequence: TGTGCCAGCAGTGAGGAGTTTAATATGGACAGGCATAGCTCTGGGGCCAACGTCCTGACTTTC.

V usage is TRBV5-1 and J usage is TRBJ1-2; D call uncertain. This CDR3 spans 12 amino acids. V dropped 5 bases and J dropped 3 bases, with 8 bases sitting between them. Germline values: CDR1 SGHRS, CDR2 YFSETQ. The CDR3 DNA reads as TGCGCCAGCAGGTATGACTACTATGGCTACACCTTC. Amino acid sequence: CASRYDYYGYTF.

CDR3 amino acids: CASSYGATGGYGYTF. DNA for the CDR3: TGTGCCAGCAGTTACGGGGCCACAGGGGGCTATGGCTACACCTTC. The V and J genes are TRBV6-5 and TRBJ1-2; 8 nucleotides line up with TRBD1. The CDR3 sequence is 15 residues long. J was trimmed by 4 bases and V by 2 bases; bases with no gene match: 6. The V gene's germline CDR1 is MNHEY and CDR2 SVGAGI.

The chain carries TRBV10-3 and TRBJ2-1, with a possible D match to TRBD2 (6 bases). Trimming left V 2 bases short and J 6 bases short, with 8 bases between. The CDR3 covers 13 residues. Germline assignment: CDR1 ENHRY and CDR2 SYGVKD. The CDR3 sequence: CAISEGLFNEQFF. The CDR3 nucleotides are TGTGCCATCAGTGAGGGACTATTCAATGAGCAGTTCTTC.

The chain uses TRBV10-3 and TRBJ2-7; 8 nucleotides line up with TRBD2. CDR3 size: 16 residues. V was clipped by 0 bases and J by 3 bases; unmatched bases: 7. CDR1 and CDR2 (germline): ENHRY, SYGVKD. The CDR3 nucleotides are TGTGCCATCAGTGAGTCGCCACTAGCGGATATCTACGAGCAGTACTTC. Translating it yields CAISESPLADIYEQYF.

V gene TRBV7-8 combines with J gene TRBJ2-7, with 7 bases lining up with TRBD1. The CDR3 extends over 15 amino acids. Per the germline V gene, CDR1 is SGHVS and CDR2 is FQNEAQ. The V and J ends lost 5 bases and 2 bases, in that order; junction bases with no gene match: 9. The CDR3 spells CASSVPRDSPYEQYF. The CDR3 DNA sequence: TGTGCCAGCAGCGTACCCCGGGACAGCCCCTACGAGCAGTACTTC.

The V call is TRBV7-9, the J call TRBJ1-4, with D possibly being TRBD1 (6 bases). Germline assignment: CDR1 SEHNR and CDR2 FQNEAQ (reference sequence). This CDR3 is built from 15 residues. Between the trimmed V and J ends, which lost 5 bases and 7 bases, there was a span of 17 bases. CDR3: CASSRAGGIGEKLFF. The CDR3 bases are TGTGCCAGCAGCAGAGCGGGGGGCATTGGTGAAAAACTGTTTTTT. The complete variable domain, with remaining parts taken from reference TRBV7-9 and TRBJ1-4, reads DTGVSQNPRHKITKRGQNVTFRCDPISEHNRLYWYRQTLGQGPEFLTYFQNEAQLEKSRLLSDRFSAERPKGSFSTLEIQRTEQGDSAMYLCASSRAGGIGEKLFFGSGTQLSVL.

V and J are TRBV24-1 and TRBJ1-2; D gene ambiguous. This CDR3 spans 14 amino acids. Germline CDR1 reads KGHDR; CDR2 reads SFDVKD. V lost 5 bases and J lost 4, with 13 bases in between. The CDR3 region is CATSGEVEGYGYTF. For the CDR3, the DNA is TGTGCCACCAGTGGCGAGGTGGAAGGCTATGGCTACACCTTC.

The genes are TRBV2 and TRBJ1-3, with D possibly being TRBD1 (6 bases). Per germline, CDR1 SNHLY and CDR2 FYNNEI. Trimming took 6 bases from V and 4 from J, leaving 13 bases between them. The CDR3 length is 14 residues. CDR3 DNA sequence: TGTGCCAGCAGCGGCACAGGGTTCGGAAACACCATATATTTT. As protein: CASSGTGFGNTIYF.

This sequence joins TRBV27 and TRBJ1-1; D gene ambiguous. CDR3 length: 17 residues. Looked up from germline, CDR1 is MNHEY and CDR2 is SMNVEV (reference sequence). V was shortened by 3 bases and J by 1 base, with 18 bases between the two germline ends. The CDR3 sequence is CASSLNSLGRENTEAFF. The CDR3 coding sequence is TGTGCCAGCAGTTTGAATTCCCTTGGGAGGGAGAACACTGAAGCTTTCTTT.

The chain recombines TRBV29-1 with TRBJ2-7; a possible D gene is TRBD2 (5 bases). Per the germline V gene, CDR1 is SQVTM and CDR2 is ANQGSEA. Trimming took off 4 bases at V and 5 bases at J, with 18 bases between the two ends. The CDR3 consists of 14 residues. CDR3 nucleotide sequence: TGCAGCGTTGCGGGGAAGATGGGTATGGACGAGCAGTACTTC. It specifies CSVAGKMGMDEQYF.

The V and J genes are TRBV28 and TRBJ2-5; 10 positions agree with TRBD2. The CDR3 spans 18 residues. Per germline, CDR1 MDHEN and CDR2 SYDVKM. V trimming: 6 bases; J trimming: 3 bases; junction bases outside the gene matches: 16. The CDR3 DNA sequence: TGTGCCAGCAGCCCCGGCAGGGGTAGCGGGGGGAAGAAAGAGACCCAGTACTTC. Protein sequence: CASSPGRGSGGKKETQYF. Full variable domain (outside the CDR3, taken from reference TRBV28 and TRBJ2-5): DVKVTQSSRYLVKRTGEKVFLECVQDMDHENMFWYRQDPGLGLRLIYFSYDVKMKEKGDIPEGYSVSREKKERFSLILESASTNQTSMYLCASSPGRGSGGKKETQYFGPGTRLLVL.

V gene TRBV30 combines with J gene TRBJ1-1, with 12 bases lining up with TRBD1. Germline trimming cut 3 bases from V and 5 bases from J; bases unmatched to any gene: 1. CDR1 is GTSNPN, CDR2 SVGIG, per germline (reference sequence). This CDR3 is 13 amino acids long. The CDR3 DNA sequence: TGTGCCTGGAGGGGACAGGGGGCAACTGAAGCTTTCTTT. Translation: CAWRGQGATEAFF.

V usage is TRBV13 and J usage is TRBJ2-1, with D tentatively TRBD1 (6 bases). Germline V lookup: CDR1 PRHDT, CDR2 FYEKMQ (reference sequence). The CDR3 contains 16 residues. Trimming took 4 bases from V and 3 from J, leaving 16 bases between them. CDR3 sequence: CASSSNRDIHYNEQFF. The CDR3 bases are TGTGCCAGCAGCTCCAACCGGGACATTCACTACAATGAGCAGTTCTTC. Full variable domain (rest looked up from reference TRBV13 and TRBJ2-1): AAGVIQSPRHLIKEKRETATLKCYPIPRHDTVYWYQQGPGQDPQFLISFYEKMQSDKGSIPDRFSAQQFSDYHSELNMSSLELGDSALYFCASSSNRDIHYNEQFFGPGTRLTVL.

The rearrangement uses TRBV7-9 and TRBJ2-3; perhaps TRBD1 as D (6 bases). The V end lost 1 base, the J end lost 7 bases, and 18 bases lay between the germline ends. CDR1 and CDR2 (germline): SEHNR, FQNEAQ (reference sequence). The CDR3 length is 16 residues. Written as DNA, the CDR3 is TGTGCCAGCAGCTTAGGGGACACCCCTGGGAGAAATACGCAGTATTTT. It translates to CASSLGDTPGRNTQYF.

The rearrangement links TRBV30 to TRBJ2-3, with 11 bases lining up with TRBD2. In germline, CDR1 is GTSNPN, CDR2 SVGIG (reference sequence). This CDR3 region has 14 residues. V shed 6 bases and J 8 bases; nucleotides not matched to a gene: 10. The CDR3 DNA follows: TGTGCCTGCGGTAGCGGGGGGGCTGTTTTTACGCAGTATTTT. Translated, it gives CACGSGGAVFTQYF.

By share, this clone ranks as medium-sized. The J gene is TRBJ1-3, the V gene TRBV29-1; 7 nucleotides match TRBD1. Germline values: CDR1 SQVTM, CDR2 ANQGSEA. The length of the CDR3 is 15 residues. The V segment lost 4 bases and the J segment 0 bases; nucleotides outside the gene matches: 6. The CDR3 reads CSVAGTENSGNTIYF. The CDR3, as DNA: TGCAGCGTTGCCGGGACAGAAAACTCTGGAAACACCATATATTTT.

The V and J genes are TRBV9 and TRBJ2-7; 12 nucleotides line up with TRBD1. The germline V gene has CDR1 SGDLS and CDR2 YYNGEE. The J segment lost 2 bases and the V segment lost 4 bases, leaving 19 bases of the junction unmatched. The CDR3 consists of 20 residues. The CDR3 region has the DNA TGTGCCAGCAGCACACAGACCCCGGGACAGGGGGCGCCGGGGCCCTACGAGCAGTACTTC. It codes for CASSTQTPGQGAPGPYEQYF.

This clone has just one count. V and J are TRBV7-3 and TRBJ1-1; D remains unclear. Trimming removed 0 bases at V and 3 bases at J, with 11 bases between. Germline-derived CDR1 and CDR2 are SGHTA and FQGTGA. The CDR3 totals 15 residues. As DNA, the CDR3 is TGTGCCAGCAGCTTAACGCCCTTAGTGGACACTGAAGCTTTCTTT. This encodes CASSLTPLVDTEAFF.

This chain uses TRBV28 with TRBJ2-7, with 7 bases fitting TRBD2. V lost 2 bases and J lost 3; bases outside the gene matches: 10. Germline V gives CDR1 MDHEN, CDR2 SYDVKM. The CDR3 loop spans 16 amino acids. The CDR3 reads CASSLDSGLAVYEQYF. CDR3 nucleotides: TGTGCCAGCAGTTTAGATTCGGGTCTAGCGGTCTACGAGCAGTACTTC.